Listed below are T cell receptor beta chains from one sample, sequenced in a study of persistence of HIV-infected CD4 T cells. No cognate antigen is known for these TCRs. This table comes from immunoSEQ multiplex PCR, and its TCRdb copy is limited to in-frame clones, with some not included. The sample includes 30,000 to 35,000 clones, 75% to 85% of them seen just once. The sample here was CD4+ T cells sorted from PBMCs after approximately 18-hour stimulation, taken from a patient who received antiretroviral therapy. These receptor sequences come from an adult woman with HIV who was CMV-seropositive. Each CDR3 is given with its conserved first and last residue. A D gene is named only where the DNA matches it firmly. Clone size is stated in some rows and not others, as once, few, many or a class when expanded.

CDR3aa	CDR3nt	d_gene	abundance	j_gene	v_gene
CASSGRPGLAGINNEQFF	TGTGCCAGCAGTGGACGACCGGGACTAGCGGGAATCAACAATGAGCAGTTCTTC	TRBD2	-	TRBJ2-1	TRBV6-1
CASSPGTGREAFF	TGTGCCAGCAGCCCGGGGACAGGGAGAGAAGCTTTCTTT	TRBD1	-	TRBJ1-1	TRBV27
CASRSSGNTEAFF	TGTGCCAGCAGGTCCTCTGGGAACACTGAAGCTTTCTTT	-	-	TRBJ1-1	TRBV6-5
CASSDRAGPYNEQFF	TGTGCCAGCAGTGATCGAGCGGGACCCTACAATGAGCAGTTCTTC	TRBD2	-	TRBJ2-1	TRBV6-1
CASRMGAQETQYF	TGTGCTAGTAGGATGGGTGCCCAAGAGACCCAGTACTTC	-	-	TRBJ2-5	TRBV12-5
CASSVVGTSGTGGEQFF	TGTGCCAGCAGCGTAGTAGGGACTAGCGGGACAGGCGGTGAGCAGTTCTTC	TRBD2	once	TRBJ2-1	TRBV9
CASSPTRRGTYEQYF	TGTGCCAGCAGTCCTACTAGGCGGGGTACTTACGAGCAGTACTTC	-	-	TRBJ2-7	TRBV28
CASSFGPNNEQFF	TGTGCCAGCAGCTTTGGCCCGAACAATGAGCAGTTCTTC	-	-	TRBJ2-1	TRBV7-6
CASSEEQGGYEQYF	TGTGCCAGCAGTGAAGAACAGGGTGGATACGAGCAGTACTTC	-	-	TRBJ2-7	TRBV25-1
CASSPAISGIYF	TGTGCCAGCTCACCTGCTATATCTGGCATATATTTT	-	-	TRBJ1-3	TRBV18
CASSIEENTEAFF	TGTGCCAGTAGTATTGAGGAAAACACTGAAGCTTTCTTT	-	-	TRBJ1-1	TRBV19
CSASGSQETQYF	TGCAGTGCTAGTGGCAGCCAAGAGACCCAGTACTTC	-	-	TRBJ2-5	TRBV20-1
CASSRDRGDYGYTF	TGTGCCAGCAGCAGGGACAGGGGTGACTATGGCTACACCTTC	TRBD1	-	TRBJ1-2	TRBV6-4
CASSSLTGGVGYTF	TGTGCCAGCAGCTCGTTGACAGGGGGTGTAGGCTACACCTTC	TRBD1	few	TRBJ1-2	TRBV5-6
CASSFERDTGELFF	TGTGCCAGCTCATTTGAACGGGACACCGGGGAGCTGTTTTTT	-	once	TRBJ2-2	TRBV18
CASSLVGAMNTEAFF	TGTGCCAGCAGCTTGGTTGGGGCCATGAACACTGAAGCTTTCTTT	-	-	TRBJ1-1	TRBV5-4
CASSYAPTDTQYF	TGTGCCAGCAGTTATGCGCCCACAGATACGCAGTATTTT	-	-	TRBJ2-3	TRBV6-5
CASSQGYVLAGAYEQYF	TGTGCCAGCAGCCAAGGTTACGTACTAGCGGGGGCCTACGAGCAGTACTTC	TRBD2	-	TRBJ2-7	TRBV3-1/TRBV3-2
CASSGTGRLNTEAFF	TGTGCCAGCAGCGGAACCGGACGGCTGAACACTGAAGCTTTCTTT	-	-	TRBJ1-1	TRBV13
CASSRDRADYGYTF	TGTGCCAGCAGCCGGGACAGGGCGGACTATGGCTACACCTTC	TRBD1	-	TRBJ1-2	TRBV5-6
CASSDEGQYF	TGTGCCAGCAGTGATGAGGGGCAGTACTTC	-	-	TRBJ2-7	TRBV25-1
CASSRFTWGYTF	TGTGCCAGCAGCCGATTTACTTGGGGCTACACCTTC	-	few	TRBJ1-2	TRBV7-8
CASSTTRDQYEQYF	TGTGCCAGCAGCACCACTAGGGACCAATACGAGCAGTACTTC	-	-	TRBJ2-7	TRBV5-4
CSVLRLAGYNEQFF	TGCAGCGTTCTTCGACTAGCGGGGTACAATGAGCAGTTCTTC	TRBD2	-	TRBJ2-1	TRBV29-1
CASSEARELAEAFF	TGTGCCAGCAGTGAAGCGAGGGAGCTGGCTGAAGCTTTCTTT	-	-	TRBJ1-1	TRBV2
CASALVDRAPTMEQFF	TGTGCCAGCGCCTTGGTGGACAGGGCTCCTACAATGGAGCAGTTCTTC	TRBD1	-	TRBJ2-1	TRBV19
CASSSWDTAMSEQFF	TGTGCCAGCAGTTCCTGGGACACGGCCATGAGTGAGCAGTTCTTC	-	-	TRBJ2-1	TRBV28
CASSELQDGYNEQFF	TGTGCCAGCAGTGAACTTCAGGACGGATACAATGAGCAGTTCTTC	-	few	TRBJ2-1	TRBV2
CASREGQGYAEAFF	TGTGCCAGTAGGGAGGGACAGGGATACGCTGAAGCTTTCTTT	TRBD1	few	TRBJ1-1	TRBV19
CASSQVGSPEYF	TGTGCCAGCAGCCAAGTAGGCAGTCCGGAGTACTTC	-	-	TRBJ2-7	TRBV14
CASSPGGAQETQYF	TGTGCCAGCAGCCCCGGAGGGGCCCAAGAGACCCAGTACTTC	-	-	TRBJ2-5	TRBV28
CASSLTGGGNHEQYF	TGTGCCAGCAGTTTAACAGGTGGAGGGAACCACGAGCAGTACTTC	-	medium-sized	TRBJ2-7	TRBV28
CASSSGTGLLGSYNEQFF	TGTGCCAGTAGTTCCGGGACAGGGCTCTTAGGGTCCTACAATGAGCAGTTCTTC	TRBD1	once	TRBJ2-1	TRBV19